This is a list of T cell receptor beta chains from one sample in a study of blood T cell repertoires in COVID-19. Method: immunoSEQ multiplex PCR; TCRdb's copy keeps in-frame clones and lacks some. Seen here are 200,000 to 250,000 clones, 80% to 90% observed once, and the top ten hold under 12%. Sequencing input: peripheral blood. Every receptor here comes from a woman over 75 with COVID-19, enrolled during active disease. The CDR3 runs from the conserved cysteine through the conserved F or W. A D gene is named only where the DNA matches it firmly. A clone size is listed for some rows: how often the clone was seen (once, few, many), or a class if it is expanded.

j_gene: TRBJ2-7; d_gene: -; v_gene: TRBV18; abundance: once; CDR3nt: TGTGCCAGCTCACCAGGGCCCGTCTACGAGCAGTACTTC; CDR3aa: CASSPGPVYEQYF
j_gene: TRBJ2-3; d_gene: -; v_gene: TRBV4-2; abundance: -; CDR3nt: TGTGCCAGCAGCCCTCGAGGGAGTAATACAGATACGCAGTATTTT; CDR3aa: CASSPRGSNTDTQYF
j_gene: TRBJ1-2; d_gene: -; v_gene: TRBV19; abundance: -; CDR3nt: TGTGCCAGTATCCCAACTGGGGGCTACTATGGCTACACCTTC; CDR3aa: CASIPTGGYYGYTF
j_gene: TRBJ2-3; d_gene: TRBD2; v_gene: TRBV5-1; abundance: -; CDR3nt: TGCGCCAGCAGCTTGGCGGGGGGGGGCACAGATACGCAGTATTTT; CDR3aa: CASSLAGGGTDTQYF
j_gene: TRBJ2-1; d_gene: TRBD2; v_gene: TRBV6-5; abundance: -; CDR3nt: TGTGCCAGCAGATCTAGCGGGGGATGGCAGTTCTTC; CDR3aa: CASRSSGGWQFF
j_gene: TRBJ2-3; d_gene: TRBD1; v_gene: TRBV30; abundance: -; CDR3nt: TGTGCCTGGAGTACGGGGACAGGCGGCGTAGATACGCAGTATTTT; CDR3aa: CAWSTGTGGVDTQYF
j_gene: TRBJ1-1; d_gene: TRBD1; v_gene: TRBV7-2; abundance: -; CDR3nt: TGTGCCAGCAGTCGGGACAGCCATTTAGGAGAAGCTTTCTTT; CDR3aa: CASSRDSHLGEAFF
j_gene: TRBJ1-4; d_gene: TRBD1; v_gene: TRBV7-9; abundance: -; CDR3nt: TGTGCCAGCAGCCGACAGGGCCTCAATGAAAAACTGTTTTTT; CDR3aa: CASSRQGLNEKLFF
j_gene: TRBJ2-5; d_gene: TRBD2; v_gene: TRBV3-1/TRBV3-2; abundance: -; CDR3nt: TGTGCCAGCAGCCCGCTAGCGGGGGGGTTGGAGACCCAGTACTTC; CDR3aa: CASSPLAGGLETQYF
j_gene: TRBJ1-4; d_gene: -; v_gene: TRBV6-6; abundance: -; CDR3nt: TGTGCCAGCGCCCAGTCGTGGGAAAAACTGTTTTTT; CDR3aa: CASAQSWEKLFF
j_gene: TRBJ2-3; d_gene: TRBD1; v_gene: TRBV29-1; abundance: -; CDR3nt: TGCAGCGTTGGACAGGGCGACGATACGCAGTATTTT; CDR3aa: CSVGQGDDTQYF
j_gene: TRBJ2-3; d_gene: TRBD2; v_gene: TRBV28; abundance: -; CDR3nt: TGTGCCAGCAGTTTGAAGCGGGGGGCCATAGATACGCAGTATTTT; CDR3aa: CASSLKRGAIDTQYF
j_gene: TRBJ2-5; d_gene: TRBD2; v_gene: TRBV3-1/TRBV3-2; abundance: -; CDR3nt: TGTGCCAGCAGCCCCCTCGGGGCGGCGGGGGGTCCTTCGGGGGAGACCCAGTACTTC; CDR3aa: CASSPLGAAGGPSGETQYF
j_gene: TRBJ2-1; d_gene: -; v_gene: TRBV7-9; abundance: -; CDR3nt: TGTGCCAGCAGCCCCGGGGGAGCGGCGACCTGGTTCTTC; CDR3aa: CASSPGGAATWFF
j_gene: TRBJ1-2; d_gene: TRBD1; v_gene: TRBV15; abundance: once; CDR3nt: TGTGCCACCAGCAGAGATAGACAGGGTGGTGGCTACACCTTC; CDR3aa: CATSRDRQGGGYTF
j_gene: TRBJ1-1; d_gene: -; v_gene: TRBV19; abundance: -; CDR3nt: TGTGCCAGTACCCTCTGGGGGGCTGAAGCTTTCTTT; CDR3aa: CASTLWGAEAFF
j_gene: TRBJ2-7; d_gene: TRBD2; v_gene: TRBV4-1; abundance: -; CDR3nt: TGCGCCAGCAGCCAAGTTGCCCCTACCGGGACTAGCGGCTACGAGCAGTACTTC; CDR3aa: CASSQVAPTGTSGYEQYF
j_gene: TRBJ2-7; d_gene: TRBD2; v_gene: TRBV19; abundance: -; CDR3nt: TGTGCCAGTAGTGCTAATACCGGGACTAGCGGGGGGCAGAGCTACGAGCAGTACTTC; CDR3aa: CASSANTGTSGGQSYEQYF
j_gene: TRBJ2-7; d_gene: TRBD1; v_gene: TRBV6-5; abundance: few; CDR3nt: TGTGCCAGCAGTTACTCCACAGGGGCCGGCATCTACGAGCAGTACTTC; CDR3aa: CASSYSTGAGIYEQYF
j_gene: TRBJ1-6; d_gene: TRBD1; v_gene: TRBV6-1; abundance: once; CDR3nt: TGTGCCAGCAGTGAACCGGGACAGGGGAATTCACCCCTCCACTTT; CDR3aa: CASSEPGQGNSPLHF
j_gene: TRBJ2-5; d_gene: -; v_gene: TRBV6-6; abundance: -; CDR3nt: TGTGCCAGCAGCCTACCCGGGGTCAGGGAGACCCAGTACTTC; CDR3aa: CASSLPGVRETQYF
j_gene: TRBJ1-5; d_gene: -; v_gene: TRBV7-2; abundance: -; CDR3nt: TGTGCCAGCAGCTTAGTTTCCGCAGTTATCAATCAGCCCCAGCATTTT; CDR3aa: CASSLVSAVINQPQHF
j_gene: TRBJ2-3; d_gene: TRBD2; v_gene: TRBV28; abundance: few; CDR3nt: TGTGCCAGCAGTTTAGCGGGGGGTCATCGCACAGATACGCAGTATTTT; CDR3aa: CASSLAGGHRTDTQYF
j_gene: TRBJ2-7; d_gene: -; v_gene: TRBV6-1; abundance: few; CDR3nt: TGTGCCAGCAGTGAAGTGGGGACTGTATACGAGCAGTACTTC; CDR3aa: CASSEVGTVYEQYF
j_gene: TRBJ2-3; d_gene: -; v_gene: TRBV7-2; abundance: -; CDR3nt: TGTGCCAGCAAACTAGGAACAGATACGCAGTATTTT; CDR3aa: CASKLGTDTQYF
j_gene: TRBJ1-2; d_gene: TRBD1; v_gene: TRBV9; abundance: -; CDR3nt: TGTGCCAGCAGCGGCGGGACAGGGGGAGCGGAAGGCTACACCTTC; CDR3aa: CASSGGTGGAEGYTF
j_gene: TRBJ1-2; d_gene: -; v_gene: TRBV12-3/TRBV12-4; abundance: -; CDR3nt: TGTGCCAGCAGTTCCCTAGACTTAAGAGACTACACCTTC; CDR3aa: CASSSLDLRDYTF
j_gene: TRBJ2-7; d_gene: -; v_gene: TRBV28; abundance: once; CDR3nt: TGTGCCAGCAGTTTAGTTGGGGGGGCGGGCGAGCAGTACTTC; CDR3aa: CASSLVGGAGEQYF
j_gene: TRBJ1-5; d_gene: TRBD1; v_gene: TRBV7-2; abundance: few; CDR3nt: TGTGCCAGCAGCTTAAACGGACAGGGTGATCAGCCCCAGCATTTT; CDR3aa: CASSLNGQGDQPQHF
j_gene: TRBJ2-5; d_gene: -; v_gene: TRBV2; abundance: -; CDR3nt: TGTGCCAGCAGTGATATAAGGGGAGGACAAGAGACCCAGTACTTC; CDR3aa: CASSDIRGGQETQYF
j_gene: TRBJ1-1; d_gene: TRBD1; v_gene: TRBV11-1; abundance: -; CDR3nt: TGTGCCAGCAGCAGAATGACAGGGCTCACTGAAGCTTTCTTT; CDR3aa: CASSRMTGLTEAFF
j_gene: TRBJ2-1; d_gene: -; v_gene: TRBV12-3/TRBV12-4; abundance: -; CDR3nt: TGTGCCAGCGGGGAGGCCTACAATGAGCAGTTCTTC; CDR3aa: CASGEAYNEQFF
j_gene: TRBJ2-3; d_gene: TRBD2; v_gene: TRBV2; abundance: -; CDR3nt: TGTGCCAGCAGTGCCCTAGCGGGGGGCACAGATACGCAGTATTTT; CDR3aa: CASSALAGGTDTQYF
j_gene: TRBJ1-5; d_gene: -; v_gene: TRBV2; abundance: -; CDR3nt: TGTGCCAGCAGTGAAGTAAAAGGGGGTAGTAATCAGCCCCAGCATTTT; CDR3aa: CASSEVKGGSNQPQHF
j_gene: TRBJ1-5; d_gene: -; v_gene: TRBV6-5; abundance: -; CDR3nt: TGTGCCAGCAGTGACTCCTACGGGGCCCAGCATTTT; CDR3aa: CASSDSYGAQHF
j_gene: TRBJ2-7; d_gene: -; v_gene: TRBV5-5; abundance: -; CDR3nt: TGTGCCAGCAGCCCAGAGGGGGTCTACGAGCAGTACTTC; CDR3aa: CASSPEGVYEQYF
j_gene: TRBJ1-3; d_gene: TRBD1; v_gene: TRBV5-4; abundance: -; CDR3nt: TGTGCCAGCAGCCTCACAGGGGATGTAAACACCATATATTTT; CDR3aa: CASSLTGDVNTIYF
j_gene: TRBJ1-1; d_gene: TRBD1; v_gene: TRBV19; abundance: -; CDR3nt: TGTGCCAGTAGCCTCGGACAGGGCCGAACTGCTTTCTTT; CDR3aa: CASSLGQGRTAFF
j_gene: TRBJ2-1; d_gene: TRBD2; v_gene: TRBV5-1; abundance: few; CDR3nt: TGCGCCAGCGGACGTATGGGAGGGTCCTACAATGAGCAGTTCTTC; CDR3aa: CASGRMGGSYNEQFF
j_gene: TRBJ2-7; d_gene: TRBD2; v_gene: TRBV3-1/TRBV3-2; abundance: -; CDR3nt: TGTGCCAGCAGCCAGTCGTTAGCGGGGGGTTACGAGCAGTACTTC; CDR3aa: CASSQSLAGGYEQYF
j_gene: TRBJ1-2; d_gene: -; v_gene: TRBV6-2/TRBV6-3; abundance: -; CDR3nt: TGTGCCAGCAGTTACCTCCGGGACTTCGGGGGCTACACCTTC; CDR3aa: CASSYLRDFGGYTF
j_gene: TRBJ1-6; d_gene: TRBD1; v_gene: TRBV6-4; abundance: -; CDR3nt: TGTGCCAGCAGTGACGGGACAGCGAGGACTTCACCCCTCCACTTT; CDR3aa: CASSDGTARTSPLHF
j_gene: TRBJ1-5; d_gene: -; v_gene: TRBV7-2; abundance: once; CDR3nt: TGTGCCAGCATGACTAACGGGGGTGGCAATCAGCCCCAGCATTTT; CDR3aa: CASMTNGGGNQPQHF
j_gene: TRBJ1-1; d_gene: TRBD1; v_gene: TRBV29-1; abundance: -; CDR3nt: TGCAGCGTTTATGTTTCCAGGGGGGTGTGGCACACTGAAGCTTTCTTT; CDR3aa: CSVYVSRGVWHTEAFF
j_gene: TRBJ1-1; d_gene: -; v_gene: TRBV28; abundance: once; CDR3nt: TGTGCCAGCAGCAGGGAGGCTGAAGCTTTCTTT; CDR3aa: CASSREAEAFF
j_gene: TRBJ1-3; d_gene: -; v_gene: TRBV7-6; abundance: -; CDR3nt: TGTGCCAGCAGCTTAGTGGGAGGGAGCTCTGGAAACACCATATATTTT; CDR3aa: CASSLVGGSSGNTIYF
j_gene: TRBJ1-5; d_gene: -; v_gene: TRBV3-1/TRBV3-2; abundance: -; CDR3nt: TGTGCCAGCAGCGGGGGAGGGATTGGGCAGCCCCAGCATTTT; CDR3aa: CASSGGGIGQPQHF
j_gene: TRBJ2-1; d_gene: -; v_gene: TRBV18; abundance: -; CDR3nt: TGTGCCAGCTCACCACTCACGTTAGCCTACAATGAGCAGTTCTTC; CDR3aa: CASSPLTLAYNEQFF
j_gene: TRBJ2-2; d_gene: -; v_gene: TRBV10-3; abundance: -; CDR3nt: TGTGCCATCCGCGGCGGAGAAAAGAACACCGGGGAGCTGTTTTTT; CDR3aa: CAIRGGEKNTGELFF
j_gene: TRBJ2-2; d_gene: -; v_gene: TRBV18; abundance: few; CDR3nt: TGTGCCAGCTCACCAACGGGATCCAGCGGGGAGCTGTTTTTT; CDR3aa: CASSPTGSSGELFF
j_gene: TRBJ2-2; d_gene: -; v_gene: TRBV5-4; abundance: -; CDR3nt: TGTGCCAGCAGCCCCGGGAGTCCCGGGGAGCTGTTTTTT; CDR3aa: CASSPGSPGELFF
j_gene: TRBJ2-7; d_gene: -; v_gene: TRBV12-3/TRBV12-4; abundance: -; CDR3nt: TGTGCCAGCAGCCCGAAGGGGTACGAGCAGTACTTC; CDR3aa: CASSPKGYEQYF
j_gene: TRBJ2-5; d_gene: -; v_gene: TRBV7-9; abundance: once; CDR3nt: TGTGCCAGCAGCTTAGGGCCCACGCCCAACCAAGAGACCCAGTACTTC; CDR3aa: CASSLGPTPNQETQYF
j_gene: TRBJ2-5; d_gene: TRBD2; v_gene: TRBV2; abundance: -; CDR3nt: TGTGCCAGCAAAGACAGTGCGGGGGTACGGGAGACCCAGTACTTC; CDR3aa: CASKDSAGVRETQYF
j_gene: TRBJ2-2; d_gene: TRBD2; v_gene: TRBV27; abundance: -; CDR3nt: TGTGCCAGCACTCCGGGACTAACGAACACCGGGGAGCTGTTTTTT; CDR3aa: CASTPGLTNTGELFF
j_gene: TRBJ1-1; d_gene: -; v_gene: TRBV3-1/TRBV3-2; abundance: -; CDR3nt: TGTGCCAGCAGCCAAGTAGGGGCTTCGGGCACTGAAGCTTTCTTT; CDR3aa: CASSQVGASGTEAFF
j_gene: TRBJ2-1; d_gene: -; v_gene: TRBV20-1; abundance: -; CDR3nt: TGCAGTGCTAGTGGGGGCACGGGGGGTTACTACAATGAGCAGTTCTTC; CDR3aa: CSASGGTGGYYNEQFF
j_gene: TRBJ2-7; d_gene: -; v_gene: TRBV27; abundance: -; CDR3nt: TGTGCCAGCAGTTTAGACAGGAGCTCCTACGAGCAGTACTTC; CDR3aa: CASSLDRSSYEQYF